Listed below are T cell receptor beta chains from one sample, sequenced in a study of identical twins. MiXCR was run by TCRdb on the 5' RACE reads, yielding one entry per CDR3 protein. The sample holds about 450,000 distinct CDR3 sequences; around 18% are singletons and the top ten take 12%. The specimen was naive T cells sorted from blood. Source of these receptors: a man in his forties or fifties in good health. The CDR3 runs from the conserved cysteine through the conserved F or W. D genes are given only for firm matches. Clone sizes are given selectively: once, few, many, or a class where the clone is expanded.

D gene: NA
clone size: NA
V gene: TRBV18
J gene: TRBJ1-1
CDR3 DNA: TGTGCCAGCTCACCATCAGCAGGGCCCACTGAAGCTTTCTTT
CDR3 protein: CASSPSAGPTEAFF

D gene: TRBD1
clone size: NA
V gene: TRBV20-1
J gene: TRBJ2-7
CDR3 DNA: TGCAGTGCTGCTCCGGGACAGGGGGCTTACGAGCAGTACTTC
CDR3 protein: CSAAPGQGAYEQYF

D gene: NA
clone size: NA
V gene: TRBV12-3/TRBV12-4
J gene: TRBJ1-4
CDR3 DNA: TGTGCCAGCCAGCCTATGGGAGGGGAGGAAAAACTGTTTTTT
CDR3 protein: CASQPMGGEEKLFF

D gene: TRBD1
clone size: many
V gene: TRBV10-3
J gene: TRBJ1-1
CDR3 DNA: TGTGCCATCAGTGTCACCGGGACAGGGGAAGGGTTGCCTATGAACACTGAAGCTTTCTTT
CDR3 protein: CAISVTGTGEGLPMNTEAFF

D gene: NA
clone size: few
V gene: TRBV5-6
J gene: TRBJ1-1
CDR3 DNA: TGTGCCAGCAGCTTGGGGACACTAACTGAAGCTTTCTTT
CDR3 protein: CASSLGTLTEAFF

D gene: NA
clone size: many
V gene: TRBV7-3
J gene: TRBJ2-2
CDR3 DNA: TGTGCCAGCAGCCTAAGAGTTACCGGGGAGCTGTTTTTT
CDR3 protein: CASSLRVTGELFF

D gene: NA
clone size: few
V gene: TRBV12-3/TRBV12-4
J gene: TRBJ1-6
CDR3 DNA: TGTGCCAGCAGTCGCCTGCGGGCGAGATATAATTCACCCCTCCACTTT
CDR3 protein: CASSRLRARYNSPLHF

D gene: NA
clone size: many
V gene: TRBV20-1
J gene: TRBJ1-5
CDR3 DNA: TGCAGTGCTAGAGATAGGCAGGGCGGTCAGCCCCAGCATTTT
CDR3 protein: CSARDRQGGQPQHF

D gene: NA
clone size: many
V gene: TRBV4-1
J gene: TRBJ2-6
CDR3 DNA: TGCGCCAGCAGACCCCAGGGATCCCCTGGGGCCAACGTCCTGACTTTC
CDR3 protein: CASRPQGSPGANVLTF

D gene: NA
clone size: NA
V gene: TRBV15
J gene: TRBJ2-3
CDR3 DNA: TGTGCCACCAGCAGAGATTTCCCGGGAGTCGAGACAGATACGCAGTATTTT
CDR3 protein: CATSRDFPGVETDTQYF

D gene: TRBD1
clone size: NA
V gene: TRBV20-1
J gene: TRBJ2-2
CDR3 DNA: TGCAGTGCCCGAAGGGGGCCCAACACCGGGGAGCTGTTTTTT
CDR3 protein: CSARRGPNTGELFF

D gene: NA
clone size: many
V gene: TRBV6-2/TRBV6-3
J gene: TRBJ2-3
CDR3 DNA: TGTGCCAGCAGCCAACGGCCAGATACGCAGTATTTT
CDR3 protein: CASSQRPDTQYF

D gene: NA
clone size: NA
V gene: TRBV28
J gene: TRBJ2-4
CDR3 DNA: TGTGCCAGCACCTCAGGGGTGGCGGGGGTCGGAACCATTCAGTACTTC
CDR3 protein: CASTSGVAGVGTIQYF

D gene: NA
clone size: many
V gene: TRBV19
J gene: TRBJ2-7
CDR3 DNA: TGTGCCAGTAGTATCAGTCGAAGAGGTTACGAGCAGTACTTC
CDR3 protein: CASSISRRGYEQYF

D gene: TRBD1
clone size: NA
V gene: TRBV6-1
J gene: TRBJ2-1
CDR3 DNA: TGTGCCAGCAGCTTGAAACCTTACAGGGGTAAGACTCACAATGAGCAGTTCTTC
CDR3 protein: CASSLKPYRGKTHNEQFF

D gene: NA
clone size: NA
V gene: TRBV5-1
J gene: TRBJ1-1
CDR3 DNA: TGCGCCAGCAGCACCACAGCGAACACTGAAGCTTTCTTT
CDR3 protein: CASSTTANTEAFF

D gene: NA
clone size: NA
V gene: TRBV6-1
J gene: TRBJ2-2
CDR3 DNA: TGTGCCAGCAGTGTGGGCGGCCCAACCGGGGAGCTGTTTTTT
CDR3 protein: CASSVGGPTGELFF

D gene: TRBD1
clone size: few
V gene: TRBV7-9
J gene: TRBJ1-1
CDR3 DNA: TGTGCCAGCAGCGACAGGGATGCCACTGAAGCTTTCTTT
CDR3 protein: CASSDRDATEAFF

D gene: NA
clone size: many
V gene: TRBV27
J gene: TRBJ2-7
CDR3 DNA: TGTGCCAGCAGTTTCGGACGTACCTCCTACGAGCAGTACTTC
CDR3 protein: CASSFGRTSYEQYF

D gene: NA
clone size: few
V gene: TRBV12-3/TRBV12-4
J gene: TRBJ2-4
CDR3 DNA: TGTGCCAGCACTCTAGCCAAAAACATTCAGTACTTC
CDR3 protein: CASTLAKNIQYF

D gene: TRBD1
clone size: few
V gene: TRBV7-2
J gene: TRBJ2-2
CDR3 DNA: TGTGCCAGCAGGCCCGGGACAGGGGATTTCACCGGGGAGCTGTTTTTT
CDR3 protein: CASRPGTGDFTGELFF